These 18 T cell receptor beta chains share one sample of origin, sequenced in a study of beta chain features in type 1 diabetes. Sequenced material consisted of expressed TCRB transcripts (all of the isolated RNA was reverse transcribed). The repertoire was sequenced with immunoSEQ multiplex PCR; TCRdb's copy has only in-frame clones and lacks some. The data contain 150,000 to 180,000 clones, about 8.5% of them seen just once; the ten biggest clones take up 0.55% to 0.65%. The material sequenced was central memory CD4+ T cells from blood. These receptors were obtained from a man younger than 30 in good health.

V and J are TRBV11-3 and TRBJ2-3; a possible D gene is TRBD1 (5 bases). V lost 6 bases and J 0 bases, leaving 10 bases between the germline ends. In germline, CDR1 is SGHNT, CDR2 YENEEA. The CDR3 extends over 14 amino acids. CDR3 sequence reads: CASSSGKSTDTQYF. The CDR3 coding sequence is TGTGCCAGCAGTTCAGGGAAAAGCACAGATACGCAGTATTTT. The variable domain in full, completed from reference TRBV11-3 and TRBJ2-3, reads EAGVVQSPRYKIIEKKQPVAFWCNPISGHNTLYWYLQNLGQGPELLIRYENEEAVDDSQLPKDRFSAERLKGVDSTLKIQPAELGDSAVYLCASSSGKSTDTQYFGPGTRLTVL.

Ten or more counts support this clone. This rearrangement joins TRBV29-1 to TRBJ1-5; perhaps TRBD1 as D (5 bases). CDR3 size: 13 residues. Germline CDR1 reads SQVTM; CDR2 reads ANQGSEA. Trimming removed 4 bases from V and 7 bases from J, with 14 bases in between. The CDR3 loop reads CSVGYRTGQPQHF. CDR3 coding DNA: TGCAGCGTTGGGTACAGGACGGGCCAGCCCCAGCATTTT.

The chain employs TRBV7-8 and TRBJ1-5; 8 bases match TRBD1. Germline loops: CDR1 SGHVS, CDR2 FQNEAQ. CDR3 length equals 15 residues. With V trimmed by 3 bases and J by 5 bases, 6 bases remained unmatched. CDR3 residues: CASSFRDRFDQPQHF. Here the CDR3 DNA reads TGTGCCAGCAGCTTCAGGGACAGGTTTGATCAGCCCCAGCATTTT.

The chain couples TRBV4-1 to TRBJ1-2; D unresolved. The CDR3 length is 17 residues. V lost 1 base, J lost 4 bases, and 19 bases lay in between. In germline, CDR1 is MGHRA, CDR2 YSYEKL. This CDR3 reads CASSQGEDLRYSYGYTF. CDR3 DNA sequence: TGCGCCAGCAGCCAAGGGGAGGATCTTCGCTATAGCTATGGCTACACCTTC.

This clone was found many times. The chain has TRBV14 and TRBJ2-7; a possible D gene is TRBD2 (6 bases). V was shortened by 0 bases and J by 6 bases, with 12 bases between the two germline ends. This CDR3 spans 14 amino acids. From germline, CDR1 is SGHDN and CDR2 FVKESK. The CDR3 coding sequence is TGTGCCAGCAGCCAAGATCGGGGACTGGCCGAGCAGTACTTC. Its translation: CASSQDRGLAEQYF.

CDR3 sequence: CASSRKTSGGNEQFF. CDR3 bases: TGTGCCAGCAGCCGGAAGACTAGCGGGGGTAATGAGCAGTTCTTC. The chain recombines TRBV4-2 with TRBJ2-1, with 12 bases matching TRBD2. Trimming removed 4 bases from V and 7 bases from J; junction bases left unmatched: 5. Per germline, CDR1 LGHNA and CDR2 YNFKEQ. This CDR3 contains 15 residues.

This clone was found a few times. The chain employs TRBV7-2 and TRBJ2-1; maybe TRBD2 (7 bases). The CDR3 covers 16 residues. Germline V CDR1 and CDR2: SGHTA, FQGNSA. V lost 5 bases, J lost 5 bases, and 19 bases lay in between. DNA of the CDR3: TGTGCCAGCAGCCCATACGGTGGAGGGGGGGACAATGAGCAGTTCTTC. It encodes CASSPYGGGGDNEQFF.

The chain recombines TRBV11-3 with TRBJ2-2; a weak D match, TRBD1 (7 bases). CDR1 is SGHNT and CDR2 is YENEEA in the germline V gene. V was shortened by 5 bases and J by 0 bases, with 13 bases between the two germline ends. The CDR3 covers 16 residues. CDR3 loop: CASSPRGTANTGELFF. For the CDR3, the DNA is TGTGCCAGCAGCCCACGCGGGACAGCGAACACCGGGGAGCTGTTTTTT.

In regard to this clone: Other DNA sequences in the sample encode the same CDR3. The rearrangement links TRBV11-2 to TRBJ1-2; perhaps TRBD1 as D (6 bases). The CDR3 loop spans 13 amino acids. Germline-derived CDR1 and CDR2 are SGHAT and FQNNGV. V lost 5 bases and J 3 bases, leaving 10 bases between the germline ends. Written as DNA, the CDR3 is TGTGCCAGCAGCCCGGGACAAGACTATGGCTACACCTTC. It encodes CASSPGQDYGYTF.

J is TRBJ1-1 and V is TRBV6-6; D might be TRBD1 (6 bases). The germline gives CDR1 MNHNY, CDR2 SVGAGI (reference sequence). CDR3 length equals 16 residues. Trimming left V 0 bases short and J 3 bases short, with 14 bases between. CDR3 sequence: CASSYSFHPGDTEAFF. The CDR3 DNA follows: TGTGCCAGCAGTTACTCTTTTCATCCAGGGGACACTGAAGCTTTCTTT.

This clone was seen only a few times. V gene TRBV19 combines with J gene TRBJ1-5; 7 bases map to TRBD1. The CDR3 sequence is 16 residues long. V was pared by 3 bases and J by 1 base, with 6 bases of the junction left unmatched. Germline assignment: CDR1 LNHDA and CDR2 SQIVND (reference sequence). The CDR3 loop is CASSMMSGGSNQPQHF. DNA for the CDR3: TGTGCCAGTAGTATGATGTCAGGGGGAAGCAATCAGCCCCAGCATTTT.

On this clone itself: The sample contains more than one DNA sequence encoding this CDR3. This chain uses TRBV7-2 with TRBJ1-1, with 7 nucleotides matching TRBD1. The trim removed 2 bases at V and 5 bases at J, leaving 5 bases unmatched. This CDR3 has 14 residues. CDR1 and CDR2 from the germline V gene are SGHTA and FQGNSA. CDR3 sequence reads: CASSLQGVRTEAFF. The CDR3 region has the DNA TGTGCCAGCAGCTTACAGGGGGTGAGGACTGAAGCTTTCTTT.

In this sample, this clone turned up a few times. This chain links TRBV7-7 with TRBJ2-2, with a possible D match to TRBD1 (5 bases). V lost 4 bases, J lost 6 bases, and 9 bases lay in between. CDR3 size: 13 residues. The germline gives CDR1 SSHAT, CDR2 FNYEAQ (reference sequence). In nucleotides, the CDR3 is TGTGCCAGCAGCTGGGGCCCGGCCGGGGAGCTGTTTTTT. It specifies CASSWGPAGELFF.

The sample holds a few counts of this clone. CDR3 DNA sequence: TGTGCCAGCAGTTTTGGGGGGATCGGAAACACCATATATTTT. Protein: CASSFGGIGNTIYF. The rearrangement uses TRBV28 and TRBJ1-3, with D possibly being TRBD1 (5 bases). Per germline, CDR1 MDHEN and CDR2 SYDVKM. This CDR3 is built from 14 residues. Trimming removed 3 bases at V and 4 bases at J, with 10 bases between.

The J gene is TRBJ2-5, the V gene TRBV4-2, with a possible D match to TRBD2 (5 bases). The length of the CDR3 is 15 residues. Trimming stripped 5 bases from V and 4 bases from J, with 17 bases between. Germline assignment: CDR1 LGHNA and CDR2 YNFKEQ. CDR3 DNA: TGTGCCAGCAGCGCAGGCGGGCTACGAGCAGAGACCCAGTACTTC. This sequence encodes CASSAGGLRAETQYF.

The genes are TRBV19 and TRBJ1-1; possibly TRBD1 for D (5 bases). The germline gives CDR1 LNHDA, CDR2 SQIVND (reference sequence). CDR3 length equals 14 residues. V dropped 5 bases and J dropped 1 base, with 11 bases sitting between them. The CDR3 reads CASSEQQENTEAFF. The CDR3 bases are TGTGCCAGTAGTGAACAACAGGAGAACACTGAAGCTTTCTTT.

This clone was counted ten times or more. The chain couples TRBV7-3 to TRBJ2-2; 8 nucleotides align to TRBD1. Germline loops: CDR1 SGHTA, CDR2 FQGTGA. CDR3 length: 15 residues. Trimming removed 5 bases from V and 1 base from J; junction bases left unmatched: 3. The CDR3 region has the DNA TGTGCCAGCAGCCCAGGGACAGGGAACACCGGGGAGCTGTTTTTT. The encoded protein is CASSPGTGNTGELFF.

This clone has only a few counts. This chain links TRBV28 with TRBJ2-1; possibly TRBD2 for D (6 bases). Between the trimmed V and J ends, which lost 3 bases and 6 bases, there was a span of 15 bases. The germline gives CDR1 MDHEN, CDR2 SYDVKM. The CDR3 is 15 amino acids. For the CDR3, the DNA is TGTGCCAGCAGTTTGTTCAGGGAGGTGAGCAATGAGCAGTTCTTC. Protein: CASSLFREVSNEQFF.